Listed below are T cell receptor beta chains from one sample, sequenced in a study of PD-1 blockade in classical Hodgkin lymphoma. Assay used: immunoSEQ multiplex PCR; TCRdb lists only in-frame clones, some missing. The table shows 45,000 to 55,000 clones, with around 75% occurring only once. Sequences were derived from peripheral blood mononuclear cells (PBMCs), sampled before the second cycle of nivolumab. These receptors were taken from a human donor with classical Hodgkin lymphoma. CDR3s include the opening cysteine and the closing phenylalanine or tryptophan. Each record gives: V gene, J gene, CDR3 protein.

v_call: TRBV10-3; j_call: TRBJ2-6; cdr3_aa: CASHGGQGSSGANVLTF
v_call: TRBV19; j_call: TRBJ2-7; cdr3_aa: CASRGFYEQYF
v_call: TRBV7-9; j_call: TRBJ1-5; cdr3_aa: CASSLGAGGHQPQHF
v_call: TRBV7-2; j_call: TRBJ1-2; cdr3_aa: CASSLGGNNYGYTF
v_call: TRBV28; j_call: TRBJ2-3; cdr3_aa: CASSTPPRGQGFTDTQYF
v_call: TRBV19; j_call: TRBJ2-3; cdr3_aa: CASNGGDRPTDTQYF
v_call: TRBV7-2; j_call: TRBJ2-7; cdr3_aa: CASSSPPSWRQYF
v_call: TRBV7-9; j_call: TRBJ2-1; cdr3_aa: CASSEVDNEQFF
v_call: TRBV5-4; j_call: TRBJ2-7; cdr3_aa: CASSPGQYSYEQYF
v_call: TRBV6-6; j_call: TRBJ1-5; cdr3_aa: CASRGDPRGQPQHF
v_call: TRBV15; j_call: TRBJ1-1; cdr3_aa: CATSRDRGNTEAFF
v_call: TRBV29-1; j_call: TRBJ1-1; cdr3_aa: CSVALLMTEAFF
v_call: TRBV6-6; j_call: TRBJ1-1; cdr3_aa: CASLLVERIEAFF
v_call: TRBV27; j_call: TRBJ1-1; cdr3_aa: CASSITASPEAFF
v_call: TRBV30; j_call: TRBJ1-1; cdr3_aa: CAKTPWDTVNTEAFF
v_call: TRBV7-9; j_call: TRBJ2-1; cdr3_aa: CASSLATNYNEQFF
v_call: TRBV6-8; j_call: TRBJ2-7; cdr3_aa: CASSHPLYEQYF
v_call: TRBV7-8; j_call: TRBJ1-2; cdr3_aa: CASSLRRDSYGYTF
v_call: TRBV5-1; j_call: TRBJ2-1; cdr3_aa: CASSFREGGDEQFF
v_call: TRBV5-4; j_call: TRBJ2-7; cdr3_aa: CASSWDMGTGAQEQYF
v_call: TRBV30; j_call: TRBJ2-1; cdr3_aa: CAWSVTGPREQFF
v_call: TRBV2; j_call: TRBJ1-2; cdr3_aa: CASSGRDVYGYTF
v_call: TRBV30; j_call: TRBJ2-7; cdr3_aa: CASRTGTHEQYF
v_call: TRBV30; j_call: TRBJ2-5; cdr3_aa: CAWSSLSETQYF